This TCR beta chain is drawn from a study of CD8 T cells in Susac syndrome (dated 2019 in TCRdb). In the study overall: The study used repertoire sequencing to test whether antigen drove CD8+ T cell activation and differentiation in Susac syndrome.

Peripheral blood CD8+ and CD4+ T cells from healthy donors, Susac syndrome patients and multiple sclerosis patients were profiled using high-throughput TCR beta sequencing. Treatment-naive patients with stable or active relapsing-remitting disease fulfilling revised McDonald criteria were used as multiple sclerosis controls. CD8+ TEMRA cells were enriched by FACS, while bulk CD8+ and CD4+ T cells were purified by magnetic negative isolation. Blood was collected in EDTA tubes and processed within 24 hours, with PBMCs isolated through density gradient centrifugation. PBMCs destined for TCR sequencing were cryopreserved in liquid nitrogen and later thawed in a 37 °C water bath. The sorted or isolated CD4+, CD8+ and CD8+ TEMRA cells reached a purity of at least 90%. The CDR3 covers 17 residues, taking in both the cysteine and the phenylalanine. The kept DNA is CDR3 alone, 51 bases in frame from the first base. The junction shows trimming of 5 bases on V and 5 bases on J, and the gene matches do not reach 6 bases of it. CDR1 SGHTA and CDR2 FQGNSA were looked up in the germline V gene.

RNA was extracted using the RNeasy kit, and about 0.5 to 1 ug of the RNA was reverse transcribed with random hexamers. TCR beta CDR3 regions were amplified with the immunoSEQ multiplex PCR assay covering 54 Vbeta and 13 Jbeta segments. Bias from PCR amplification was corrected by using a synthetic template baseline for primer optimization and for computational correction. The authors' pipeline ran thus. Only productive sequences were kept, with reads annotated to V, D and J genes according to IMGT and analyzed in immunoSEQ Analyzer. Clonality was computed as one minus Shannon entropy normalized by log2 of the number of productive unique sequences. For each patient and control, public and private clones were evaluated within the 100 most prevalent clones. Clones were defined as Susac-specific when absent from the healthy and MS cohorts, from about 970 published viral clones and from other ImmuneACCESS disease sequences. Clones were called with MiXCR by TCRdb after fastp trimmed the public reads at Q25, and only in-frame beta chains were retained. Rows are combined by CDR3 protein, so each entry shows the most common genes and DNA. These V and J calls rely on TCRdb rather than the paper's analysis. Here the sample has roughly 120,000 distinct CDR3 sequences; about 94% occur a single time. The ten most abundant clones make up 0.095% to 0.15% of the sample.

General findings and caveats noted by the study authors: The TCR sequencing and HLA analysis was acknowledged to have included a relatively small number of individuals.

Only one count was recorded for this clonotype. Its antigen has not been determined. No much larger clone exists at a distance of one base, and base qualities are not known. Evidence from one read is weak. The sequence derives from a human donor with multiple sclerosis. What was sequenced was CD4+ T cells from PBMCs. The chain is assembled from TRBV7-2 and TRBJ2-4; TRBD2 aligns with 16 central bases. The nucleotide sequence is TGTGCCAGCAGCCCCCGGGGACTAGCGGGAGGGCAAAACATTCAGTACTTC. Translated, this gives CASSPRGLAGGQNIQYF.